The clone carrying this T cell receptor beta chain was counted only a few times. Its matching antigen is unknown. The second PCR ran about 6 to 11 cycles with a sample-barcoded 5' primer and J-beta primers. Each cDNA was tagged by a template-switch adaptor containing 12 random nucleotides. TCRdb reprocessed the 5' RACE reads via MiXCR and lists one record per CDR3 protein. The data hold roughly 1.5 million distinct CDR3 sequences, with roughly 43% observed a single time. V dropped 5 bases and J dropped 2 bases, with 9 bases sitting between them. Germline V gene lookup returns CDR1 LGHNT and CDR2 FRNRAP. CDR3 size: 13 residues. This record comes from a study of blood T cells in healthy people across ages. The study, taken as a whole, reports: TCR beta diversity per million T cells fell roughly linearly with age. Naive CD4+ cell counts and diversity both ran higher in long-lived than in aged donors. Conclusively comparing naive with antigen-experienced cells was impossible with unsorted PBMCs.

This receptor was identified in a woman younger than 35 in good health. The sample consisted of blood. J is TRBJ1-2 and V is TRBV12-5; D uncertain. CDR3 sequence (DNA): TGTGCTAGTGGTACGCAAACCAACTATGGCTACACCTTC. This encodes CASGTQTNYGYTF.